The 29 T cell receptor beta chains listed next were all sequenced from one sample in a study of CXCR3-negative and CXCR3-positive naive CD8 T cells. The TRB cDNA libraries were prepared by 5' RACE with UMI labels. TCRdb reanalyzed the 5' RACE reads, giving one entry per CDR3 protein sequence and no DNA. The sample is made up of around 40,000 distinct CDR3 sequences, and the top ten hold roughly 14% of it. Sequencing was performed on memory CD8+ T cells from blood. The origin of the receptors is a human donor in good health. Some clones in this sample may be carry-over from other donors' samples.

V usage is TRBV6-2 or TRBV6-3 and J usage is TRBJ1-6. Per germline, CDR1 MNHEY and CDR2 SVGEGT. The CDR3 spans 13 residues. The CDR3 loop is CASSYRDNSPLHF.

This sequence joins TRBV7-9 and TRBJ1-2. The CDR3 sequence is 17 residues long. Germline CDR1 is SEHNR and CDR2 is FQNEAQ (reference sequence). Here the CDR3 reads CASSLLREVRTNYGYTF.

By frequency, this clonotype registers medium-sized (0.01 to 0.1%). This sequence joins TRBV20-1 and TRBJ1-1; TCRdb's D gene call, TRBD1, goes unchecked for lack of DNA. Germline CDR1 reads DFQATT; CDR2 reads SNEGSKA (reference sequence). The CDR3 is 13 residues long. CDR3 sequence reads: CSARDQGDTEAFF.

The V gene is TRBV3-1, the J gene TRBJ2-1; TCRdb selects TRBD1, and the lack of DNA leaves this call unchecked. The CDR3 runs 17 residues. Per the germline V gene, CDR1 is LGHDT and CDR2 is YNNKEL (reference sequence). CDR3 protein: CASSQEQGANLYNEQFF.

The V gene is TRBV6-2 or TRBV6-3, the J gene TRBJ2-7; TCRdb proposes TRBD1, but this gene call is untestable without DNA. The CDR3 consists of 14 residues. CDR1 and CDR2 from the germline V gene are MNHEY and SVGEGT. The CDR3 reads CASTSGLFSYEQYF.

CDR3 sequence: CSVDNTPNTQYF. The V gene is TRBV29-1, the J gene TRBJ2-3. CDR3 size: 12 residues. Germline assignment: CDR1 SQVTM and CDR2 ANQGSEA.

The rearrangement links TRBV2 to TRBJ2-2; TCRdb lists TRBD2, though no DNA is available to test this call. The CDR3 runs to 15 residues. CDR1 and CDR2 (germline): SNHLY, FYNNEI. CDR3 sequence: CASTTYAGGTGELFF.

The V gene is TRBV28, the J gene TRBJ1-1. Germline CDR1 and CDR2: MDHEN and SYDVKM. The CDR3 runs to 14 residues. CDR3 amino acids: CASSLRGSGTEAFF.

The V gene is TRBV28, the J gene TRBJ1-1; the D gene TCRdb calls, TRBD1, cannot be checked with no DNA. The CDR3 is 17 residues long. Germline V CDR1 and CDR2: MDHEN, SYDVKM. CDR3 protein: CATHRFFGGAVDTEAFF. Combining the CDR3 with reference TRBV28 and TRBJ1-1 gives the whole variable domain DVKVTQSSRYLVKRTGEKVFLECVQDMDHENMFWYRQDPGLGLRLIYFSYDVKMKEKGDIPEGYSVSREKKERFSLILESASTNQTSMYLCATHRFFGGAVDTEAFFGQGTRLTVV.

V and J are TRBV6-4 and TRBJ1-1. CDR3 length: 15 amino acids. From germline, CDR1 is MRHNA and CDR2 SNTAGT. The CDR3: CASSDGEGPNTEAFF.

This chain uses TRBV19 with TRBJ2-3; TCRdb proposes TRBD2, but this gene call is untestable without DNA. The CDR3 covers 14 residues. The germline gives CDR1 LNHDA, CDR2 SQIVND (reference sequence). The CDR3 here is CASSIAGGTDTQYF.

This chain uses TRBV15 with TRBJ1-5. Germline assignment: CDR1 LNHNV and CDR2 YYDKDF (reference sequence). The CDR3 extends over 15 amino acids. This CDR3 reads CATSVWGNSNQPQHF.

The chain is built from TRBV20-1 and TRBJ2-7; the TRBD1 assignment by TCRdb is unverifiable without DNA. The CDR3 is 16 residues long. Looked up from germline, CDR1 is DFQATT and CDR2 is SNEGSKA (reference sequence). CDR3 in amino acids: CSARGPADRGPYEQYF.

V is TRBV7-9 and J is TRBJ2-1; no DNA is available, so the TRBD2 call from TCRdb remains unchecked. Germline V gene sequence: CDR1 SEHNR, CDR2 FQNEAQ (reference sequence). The CDR3 runs to 16 residues. The CDR3 sequence is CASSPGTSGNYNEQFF.

The rearrangement links TRBV29-1 to TRBJ1-2; with no DNA, the TCRdb D assignment of TRBD1 cannot be verified. Germline assignment: CDR1 SQVTM and CDR2 ANQGSEA. The CDR3 loop spans 14 amino acids. CDR3 in amino acids: CSVEDRGGYYGYTF.

This chain connects TRBV5-1 to TRBJ1-6; TCRdb indicates TRBD1, and absent DNA this call remains unverified. CDR1 is SGHRS and CDR2 is YFSETQ in the germline V gene. The CDR3 has 19 amino acids. This CDR3 is CASSLTATTGDSYNSPLHF.

This chain connects TRBV3-1 to TRBJ2-1; TCRdb's D call of TRBD2 is untestable without DNA. In germline, CDR1 is LGHDT, CDR2 YNNKEL (reference sequence). The CDR3 is 16 amino acids. This chain's CDR3 is CASSQDGGTRFDEQFF.

V gene TRBV20-1 combines with J gene TRBJ1-6; the D call from TCRdb, TRBD1, cannot be confirmed without DNA. This CDR3 has 14 amino acids. Germline-derived CDR1 and CDR2 are DFQATT and SNEGSKA (reference sequence). CDR3 loop: CSARADRDSSPLHF.

The V call is TRBV12-3 or TRBV12-4, the J call TRBJ2-2; TCRdb selects TRBD2, and the lack of DNA leaves this call unchecked. The CDR3 totals 16 residues. The chain's CDR3 is CAIKGTAGTKTGELFF.

This chain connects TRBV29-1 to TRBJ2-7; TCRdb picks TRBD1, but there is no DNA to check that call. Germline V gene lookup returns CDR1 SQVTM and CDR2 ANQGSEA. The CDR3 length is 13 residues. This CDR3 is CSVDKGETHEQYF.

The CDR3 spells CASSLNVIEAFF. J is TRBJ1-1 and V is TRBV7-9. Germline CDR1 is SEHNR and CDR2 is FQNEAQ (reference sequence). The CDR3 length is 12 residues. The whole variable domain, remainder taken from reference TRBV7-9 and TRBJ1-1, is DTGVSQNPRHKITKRGQNVTFRCDPISEHNRLYWYRQTLGQGPEFLTYFQNEAQLEKSRLLSDRFSAERPKGSFSTLEIQRTEQGDSAMYLCASSLNVIEAFFGQGTRLTVV.

The chain couples TRBV29-1 to TRBJ2-1; TCRdb designates TRBD1, a call that cannot be tested without DNA. The CDR3 is 11 residues long. Germline V gene data show CDR1 as SQVTM and CDR2 as ANQGSEA. The CDR3 is CSVELSHEQFF.

V gene TRBV20-1 combines with J gene TRBJ2-3; TCRdb designates TRBD2, a call that cannot be tested without DNA. The CDR3 is made up of 11 amino acids. From germline, CDR1 is DFQATT and CDR2 SNEGSKA (reference sequence). CDR3 region: CSAETGGPVYF.

V gene TRBV5-6 combines with J gene TRBJ2-3; absent DNA, TCRdb's TRBD2 call cannot be checked. This CDR3 spans 17 amino acids. Germline values: CDR1 SGHDT, CDR2 YYEEEE. CDR3 loop: CASSFASGGQTLDTQYF.

The V call is TRBV20-1, the J call TRBJ2-5; TCRdb returns TRBD2, unconfirmable since there is no DNA. Germline values: CDR1 DFQATT, CDR2 SNEGSKA (reference sequence). The CDR3 loop spans 15 amino acids. The CDR3 spells CSAPAVAGVGETQYF.

J is TRBJ2-1 and V is TRBV7-2. Germline V gene lookup returns CDR1 SGHTA and CDR2 FQGNSA. This CDR3 is built from 15 residues. The CDR3 is CASSVPQAGRNEQFF.

V gene TRBV12-3 or TRBV12-4 combines with J gene TRBJ2-4; TCRdb lists TRBD2, though no DNA is available to test this call. The CDR3 consists of 14 residues. CDR3: CASSLGRTKNIQYF.

The rearrangement links TRBV29-1 to TRBJ2-7; absent DNA, TCRdb's TRBD1 call cannot be checked. The CDR3 extends over 14 amino acids. CDR1 and CDR2 (germline): SQVTM, ANQGSEA. CDR3 amino acids: CSGTYREAPYEQYF.

V is TRBV29-1 and J is TRBJ2-2; checking the TCRdb D call of TRBD1 is not possible without DNA. Germline V lookup: CDR1 SQVTM, CDR2 ANQGSEA. This CDR3 comprises 13 residues. CDR3: CSVLGSHTGELFF.